Listed below are T cell receptor beta chains from one sample, sequenced in a study of vaccination and CD4 T cells after COVID-19. Via MiXCR, TCRdb re-called the PCR reads, giving one row per CDR3 protein. The data hold more than 10,000 distinct CDR3 sequences, with approximately 52% observed a single time. Their recognized antigens are unknown. Source material: CD4+ T cells from blood, cultured in vitro. These receptors all come from a human donor who had recovered from COVID-19. CDR3s include the opening cysteine and the closing phenylalanine or tryptophan. A D gene is named only where the DNA matches it firmly. Not all rows give a size; the values are once, few, many and, for expanded clones, a class.

V gene	clone size	D gene	J gene	CDR3 DNA	CDR3 protein
TRBV21-1	.	.	TRBJ1-5	TGTGCCAGCAGCGGTTCAGGACAGCGAAATCAGCCCCAGCATTTT	CASSGSGQRNQPQHF
TRBV18	.	.	TRBJ1-6	TGTGCCAGCTCACCACTCGGGGCTGAGAATTCACCCCTCCACTTT	CASSPLGAENSPLHF
TRBV20-1	.	.	TRBJ1-1	TGCAGTGCTAGGGAGACCAGGGTAGCGAACACTGAAGCTTTCTTT	CSARETRVANTEAFF
TRBV20-1	.	TRBD2	TRBJ2-1	TGCAGTGCTAGTGGTCTCACAGCCCTACCGGGACTAGTGTACAATGAGCAGTTCTTC	CSASGLTALPGLVYNEQFF
TRBV6-4	.	TRBD2	TRBJ2-1	TGTGCCAGCAGTGACCGGGCCAGCGGGGGGAATGAGCAGTTCTTC	CASSDRASGGNEQFF
TRBV5-1	.	.	TRBJ2-1	TGCGCCAGCAGCTTGTTAACAGGGTCCCGATATAATGAGCAGTTCTTC	CASSLLTGSRYNEQFF
TRBV6-1	.	TRBD1	TRBJ2-5	TGTGCCAGCAGTGCAGGGGGCTGGGAGACCCAGTACTTC	CASSAGGWETQYF
TRBV19	.	.	TRBJ2-7	TGTGCCAGTAGTATGCGGCGGATGTTCGGGTACGAGCAGTACTTC	CASSMRRMFGYEQYF
TRBV7-9	.	.	TRBJ1-6	TGTGCCAGCAGCGGTAGCAATTCACCCCTCCACTTT	CASSGSNSPLHF
TRBV5-4	.	TRBD2	TRBJ2-1	TGTGCCAGCAGCCTGGCCACCATAGCGGGATACAATGAGCAGTTCTTC	CASSLATIAGYNEQFF
TRBV6-2/TRBV6-3	few	.	TRBJ1-1	TGTGCCAGCAACGACATTGGGTTGTACAAGGAAGCTTTCTTT	CASNDIGLYKEAFF
TRBV28	few	.	TRBJ2-1	TGTGCCAGCAGTTTCTTAACGGGCAATGAGCAGTTCTTC	CASSFLTGNEQFF
TRBV30	.	TRBD2	TRBJ2-7	TGTGCCTGGAGTCCGGCGACTAGCGGTTACGAGCAGTACTTC	CAWSPATSGYEQYF
TRBV7-9	few	.	TRBJ2-7	TGTGCCAGCAGCCGAAGTGCAGGGCCCCACGAGCAGTACTTC	CASSRSAGPHEQYF
TRBV3-1	.	TRBD2	TRBJ2-7	TGTGCCAGCAGCCAAGATCTAGCGGGAGGGCCAAGAAAGTACTTC	CASSQDLAGGPRKYF
TRBV6-2/TRBV6-3	.	.	TRBJ2-3	TGTGCCAGCAGTTACCGGGAGACAGATACGCAGTATTTT	CASSYRETDTQYF
TRBV20-1	few	TRBD1	TRBJ2-1	TGCAGTGCAGGGGGCTTAGCCCGGGGCAATGAGCAGTTCTTC	CSAGGLARGNEQFF
TRBV20-1	few	TRBD1	TRBJ1-2	TGCAGTGCTAGGACAGGGGCTTACGTCTTCGTCGGCTACACCTTC	CSARTGAYVFVGYTF
TRBV7-3	.	.	TRBJ2-5	TGTGCCAGCAGCTTATCGGCAGCCCAAGAGACCCAGTACTTC	CASSLSAAQETQYF
TRBV20-1	few	TRBD2	TRBJ2-1	TGCAGTGCTAGTCGTCAAAGCGGGACTAGCGGATACAATGAGCAGTTCTTC	CSASRQSGTSGYNEQFF
TRBV27	.	TRBD2	TRBJ2-1	TGTGCCAGCAGTTTACGCGGGAGTACCTACAATGAGCAGTTCTTC	CASSLRGSTYNEQFF
TRBV30	.	TRBD2	TRBJ2-2	TGTGCCTGGAAGCGGGAAAGGGACGGGGAGCTGTTTTTT	CAWKRERDGELFF
TRBV20-1	few	TRBD1	TRBJ2-3	TGCAGTGCTAGAGCAGGGACAGGGTACGATACGCAGTATTTT	CSARAGTGYDTQYF
TRBV19	.	.	TRBJ1-2	TGTGCCAGTATTATCGGCGGGGACGCCGCCTATGGCTACACCTTC	CASIIGGDAAYGYTF
TRBV20-1	few	TRBD2	TRBJ2-5	TGCAGTGCTAGACCCGACAGCGGGAGTTTGGAGACCCAGTACTTC	CSARPDSGSLETQYF
TRBV28	.	.	TRBJ1-1	TGTGCCAGCAGTTCAGGTGGGGGCTATAACACTGAAGCTTTCTTT	CASSSGGGYNTEAFF
TRBV6-1	few	TRBD1	TRBJ2-2	TGTGCCAGCAGTGAAGCGCTTATAGGGGGCGCGAACACCGGGGAGCTGTTTTTT	CASSEALIGGANTGELFF
TRBV7-8	.	TRBD1	TRBJ1-1	TGTGCCAGCAGCCCCTTTGGACAGGCCCCGGACACTGAAGCTTTCTTT	CASSPFGQAPDTEAFF
TRBV4-2	once	TRBD2	TRBJ2-7	TGTGCCAGCAGCCCCAGCGGGAGCTCCTACGAGCAGTACTTC	CASSPSGSSYEQYF
TRBV28	.	TRBD1	TRBJ1-3	TGTGCCAGCAAGCCGGGACAGGGGGCGAGCACCATATATTTT	CASKPGQGASTIYF
TRBV5-1	.	TRBD2	TRBJ2-3	TGCGCCAGCAGCCGTGGGACTAGCGGAGATACGCAGTATTTT	CASSRGTSGDTQYF
TRBV20-1	few	.	TRBJ1-5	TGCAGTGCGAGAGACAGACTATATCAGCCCCAGCATTTT	CSARDRLYQPQHF
TRBV6-2/TRBV6-3	few	.	TRBJ1-1	TGTGCCAGCAGTTACTCTGCTTTTCCCACTGAAGCTTTCTTT	CASSYSAFPTEAFF
TRBV18	.	TRBD2	TRBJ2-7	TGTGCCAGCTCACGAGAGGGACTAGCGGCAAACTACGAGCAGTACTTC	CASSREGLAANYEQYF
TRBV25-1	.	.	TRBJ2-7	TGTGCCAGCAGTGGTAACGCGGGGTACGAGCAGTACTTC	CASSGNAGYEQYF
TRBV7-9	.	.	TRBJ2-5	TGTGCCAGCAGCATACTCCAAGAGACCCAGTACTTC	CASSILQETQYF
TRBV20-1	.	.	TRBJ1-2	TGCAGTGCATTCAGCGATGGCTACACCTTC	CSAFSDGYTF
TRBV28	.	TRBD2	TRBJ2-7	TGTGCCAGCAGAGGGGCTAGCGGGAATCGGGACTACGAGCAGTACTTC	CASRGASGNRDYEQYF
TRBV27	.	.	TRBJ2-1	TGTGCCAGCAGTTTGGGGGATGAGCAGTTCTTC	CASSLGDEQFF
TRBV12-3/TRBV12-4	.	TRBD1	TRBJ1-2	TGTGCCAGCCGGATTACAGGGGACGTGGATGGCTACACCTTC	CASRITGDVDGYTF